This record covers a single TCR beta chain. This sample was taken from a study of cytomegalovirus exposure and HLA in healthy donors. This CDR3 spans 12 amino acids. Trimming removed 4 bases from V and 4 bases from J; junction bases left unmatched: 0. Germline V gives CDR1 KGHSH, CDR2 LQKENI. TCRdb's copy holds only in-frame clones and misses some; the assay was immunoSEQ multiplex PCR. The sample includes approximately 150,000 clones, around four fifths of them seen just once. The sequencing sample was made of PBMCs. This chain uses TRBV18 with TRBJ2-5; TRBD1 aligns across 7 bases. The TCR sequence derives from a young man in good health and CMV-seropositive. The CDR3 spells CASSRDRETQYF. The CDR3 nucleotides are TGTGCCAGCTCACGGGACAGAGAGACCCAGTACTTC.